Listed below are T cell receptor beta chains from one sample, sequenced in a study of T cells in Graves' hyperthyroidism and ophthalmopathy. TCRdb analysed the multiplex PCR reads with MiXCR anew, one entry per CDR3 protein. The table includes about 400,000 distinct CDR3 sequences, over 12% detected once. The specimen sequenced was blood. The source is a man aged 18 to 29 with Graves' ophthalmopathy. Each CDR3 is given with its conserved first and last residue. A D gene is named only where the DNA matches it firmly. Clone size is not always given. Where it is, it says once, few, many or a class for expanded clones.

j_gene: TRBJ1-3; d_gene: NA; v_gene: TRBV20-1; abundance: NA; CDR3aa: CSARGDTISRNTIYF; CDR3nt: TGCAGTGCTAGAGGGGACACCATCTCTAGAAACACCATATATTTT
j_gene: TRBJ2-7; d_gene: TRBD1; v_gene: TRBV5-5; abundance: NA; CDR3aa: CASSSPGQGGYEQYF; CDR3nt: TGTGCCAGCAGTTCTCCGGGACAGGGGGGCTACGAGCAGTACTTC
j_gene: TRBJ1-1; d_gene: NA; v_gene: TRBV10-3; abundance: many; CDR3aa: CAIRRENTEAFF; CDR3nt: TGTGCCATCAGGAGGGAGAACACTGAAGCTTTCTTT
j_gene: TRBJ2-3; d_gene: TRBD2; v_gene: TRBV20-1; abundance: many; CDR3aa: CSAASSGGVYTQYF; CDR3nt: TGCAGTGCCGCCTCTAGCGGGGGAGTATATACGCAGTATTTT
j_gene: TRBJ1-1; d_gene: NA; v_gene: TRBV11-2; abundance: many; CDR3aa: CASSLGSGGGTEAFF; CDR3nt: TGTGCCAGCAGCTTAGGTTCCGGGGGAGGCACTGAAGCTTTCTTT
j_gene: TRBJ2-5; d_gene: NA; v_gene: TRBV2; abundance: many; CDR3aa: CASSRDSKETQYF; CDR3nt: TGTGCCAGCAGCAGGGACTCCAAAGAGACCCAGTACTTC
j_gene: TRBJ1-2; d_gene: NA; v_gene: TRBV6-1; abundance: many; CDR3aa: CASFLPQGNYGYTF; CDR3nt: TGTGCCAGCTTCTTGCCGCAGGGCAACTATGGCTACACCTTC
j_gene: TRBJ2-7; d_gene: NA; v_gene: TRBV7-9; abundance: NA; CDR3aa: CASSSPVGAIHEQYF; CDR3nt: TGTGCCAGCAGCTCCCCCGTGGGGGCTATACACGAGCAGTACTTC
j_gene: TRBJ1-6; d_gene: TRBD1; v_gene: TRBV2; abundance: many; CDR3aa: CASTQGAGSPLHF; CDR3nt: TGTGCCAGCACTCAGGGGGCTGGTTCACCCCTCCACTTT
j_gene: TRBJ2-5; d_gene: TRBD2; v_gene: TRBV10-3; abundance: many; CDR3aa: CAISKAGGSQETQYF; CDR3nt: TGTGCCATCAGTAAGGCGGGGGGCTCGCAAGAGACCCAGTACTTC
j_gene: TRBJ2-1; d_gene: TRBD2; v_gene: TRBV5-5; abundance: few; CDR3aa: CASSSSGTTHNEQFF; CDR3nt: TGTGCCAGCAGCTCATCCGGGACTACTCACAATGAGCAGTTCTTC
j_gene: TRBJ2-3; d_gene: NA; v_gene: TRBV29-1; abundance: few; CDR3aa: CSPTRGDTQYF; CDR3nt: TGCAGCCCGACACGGGGTGATACGCAGTATTTT
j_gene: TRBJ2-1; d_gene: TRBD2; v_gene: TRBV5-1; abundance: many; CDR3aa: CASSGFSGISYNEQFF; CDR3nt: TGCGCCAGCAGCGGCTTTAGCGGGATCAGCTACAATGAGCAGTTCTTC
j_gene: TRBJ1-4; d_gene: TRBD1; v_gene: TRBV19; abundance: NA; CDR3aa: CASSIEAGQLNEKLFF; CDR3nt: TGTGCCAGTAGTATAGAAGCGGGACAGCTGAATGAAAAACTGTTTTTT
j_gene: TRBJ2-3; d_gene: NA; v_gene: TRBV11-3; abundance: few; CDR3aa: CASSQDHSGTTDTQYF; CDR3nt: TGTGCCAGCAGCCAAGATCATAGCGGAACCACAGATACGCAGTATTTT
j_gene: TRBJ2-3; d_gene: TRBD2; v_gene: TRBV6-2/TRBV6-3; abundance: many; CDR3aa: CASSPPGLVMSTDTQYF; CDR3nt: TGTGCCAGCAGTCCCCCGGGACTAGTGATGAGCACAGATACGCAGTATTTT
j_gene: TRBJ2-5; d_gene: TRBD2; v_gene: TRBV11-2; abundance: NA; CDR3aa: CASSSRTSGRPGTQYF; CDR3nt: TGTGCCAGCAGCTCCAGGACTAGCGGGAGGCCGGGGACCCAGTACTTC
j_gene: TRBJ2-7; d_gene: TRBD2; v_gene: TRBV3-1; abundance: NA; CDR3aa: CASSTLAGGLSPYEQYF; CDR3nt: TGTGCCAGCAGCACCCTAGCGGGGGGCCTCAGCCCCTACGAGCAGTACTTC
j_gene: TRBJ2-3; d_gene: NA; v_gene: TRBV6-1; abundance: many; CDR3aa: CASSEEGATDTQYF; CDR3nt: TGTGCCAGCAGTGAGGAGGGGGCCACAGATACGCAGTATTTT
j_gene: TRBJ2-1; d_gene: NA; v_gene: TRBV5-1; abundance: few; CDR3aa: CASSLDRSPYNEQFF; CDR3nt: TGCGCCAGCAGCCTTGACAGGTCGCCCTACAATGAGCAGTTCTTC
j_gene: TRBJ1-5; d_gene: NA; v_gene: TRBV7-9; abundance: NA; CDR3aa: CASSRLGEREPQHF; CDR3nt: TGTGCCAGCAGCCGACTGGGGGAGAGGGAGCCCCAGCATTTT
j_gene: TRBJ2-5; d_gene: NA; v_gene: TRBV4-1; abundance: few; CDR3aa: CASSQQPRLVGETQYF; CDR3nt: TGCGCCAGCAGCCAACAACCCCGACTAGTGGGAGAGACCCAGTACTTC
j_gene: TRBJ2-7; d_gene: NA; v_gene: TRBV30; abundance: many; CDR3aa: CAWSVVAESYEQYF; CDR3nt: TGTGCCTGGAGTGTGGTAGCGGAATCCTACGAGCAGTACTTC
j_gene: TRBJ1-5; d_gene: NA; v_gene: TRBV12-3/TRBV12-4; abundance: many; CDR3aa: CASRVGRRNQPQHF; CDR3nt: TGTGCCAGCAGGGTTGGACGCCGCAATCAGCCCCAGCATTTT
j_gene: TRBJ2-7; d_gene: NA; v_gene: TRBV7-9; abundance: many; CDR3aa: CASSSGSADSYEQYF; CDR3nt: TGTGCCAGCAGCTCCGGCTCAGCGGACTCCTACGAGCAGTACTTC
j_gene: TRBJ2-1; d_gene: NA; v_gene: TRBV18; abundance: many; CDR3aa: CASSPLSGDNEQFF; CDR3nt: TGTGCCAGCTCACCCCTTTCAGGGGATAATGAGCAGTTCTTC
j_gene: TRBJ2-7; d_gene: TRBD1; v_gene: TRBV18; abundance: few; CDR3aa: CASSPTGTGYYEQYF; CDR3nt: TGTGCCAGCTCTCCAACCGGGACAGGGTACTACGAGCAGTACTTC
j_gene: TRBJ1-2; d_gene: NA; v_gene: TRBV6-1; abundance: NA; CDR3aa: CASTQGYNYGYIF; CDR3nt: TGTGCCTCAACACAGGGATATAACTATGGCTACATCTTC
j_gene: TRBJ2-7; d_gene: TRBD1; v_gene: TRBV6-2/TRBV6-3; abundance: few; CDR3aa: CASRSGQGGEQYF; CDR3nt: TGTGCCAGCAGATCAGGACAGGGAGGCGAGCAGTACTTC
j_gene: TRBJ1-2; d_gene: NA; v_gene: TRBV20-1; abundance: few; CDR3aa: CSARDTRGSYGYTF; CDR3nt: TGCAGTGCTAGAGACACCAGGGGCTCCTATGGCTACACCTTC
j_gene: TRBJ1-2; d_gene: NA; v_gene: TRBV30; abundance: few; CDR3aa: CAWSVAGRNGYTF; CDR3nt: TGTGCCTGGAGTGTAGCAGGACGGAATGGCTACACCTTC
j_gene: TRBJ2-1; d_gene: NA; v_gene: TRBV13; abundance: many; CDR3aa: CASSLEPGTWNEQFF; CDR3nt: TGTGCCAGCAGCTTAGAGCCCGGGACCTGGAATGAGCAGTTCTTC
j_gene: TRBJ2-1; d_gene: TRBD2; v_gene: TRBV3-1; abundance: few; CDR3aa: CASSQLAGHNEQFF; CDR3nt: TGTGCCAGCAGCCAACTAGCGGGCCACAATGAGCAGTTCTTC
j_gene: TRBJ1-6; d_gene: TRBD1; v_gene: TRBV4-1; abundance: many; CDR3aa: CASSQDSGQGRNSPLHF; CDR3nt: TGCGCCAGCAGCCAAGATTCGGGACAGGGGCGAAATTCACCCCTCCACTTT
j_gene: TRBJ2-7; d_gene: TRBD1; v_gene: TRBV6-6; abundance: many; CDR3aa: CASSYSKGQGNEQYF; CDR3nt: TGTGCCAGCAGTTACTCAAAGGGACAGGGCAACGAGCAGTACTTC
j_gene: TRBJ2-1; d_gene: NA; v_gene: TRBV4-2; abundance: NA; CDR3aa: CASSQATRGSYNEQFF; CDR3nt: TGTGCCAGCAGCCAAGCCACCCGGGGGTCCTACAATGAGCAGTTCTTC
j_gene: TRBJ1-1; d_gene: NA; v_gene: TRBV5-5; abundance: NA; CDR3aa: CASSFQGLQAEAFF; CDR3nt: TGTGCCAGCAGCTTCCAGGGCCTGCAGGCTGAAGCTTTCTTT